Here is one T cell receptor beta chain with its context. Its target is unknown. Germline values: CDR1 SQVTM, CDR2 ANQGSEA. Germline trimming cut 6 bases from V and 5 bases from J; bases unmatched to any gene: 9. The CDR3 is 13 amino acids. This sample stems from a study of post-analysis software for immune sequencing data. Notes on the study in general: Compared with controls, patients had more of roughly five TRBV segments, including TRBV5-6, TRBV5-1 and TRBV20-1.

Prepared TCR beta cDNA libraries contained unique molecular identifiers. TCRdb recomputed calls from the PCR reads with MiXCR, one row per CDR3 protein. The sample consists of roughly 870,000 distinct CDR3 sequences, around 50% of them appearing once. The sample taken for sequencing was blood. The clonotype originates from a girl aged 5 to 17 with multiple sclerosis. The chain is built from TRBV29-1 and TRBJ2-7, with 8 bases matching TRBD1. The DNA for the CDR3 is TGCAGCGTCCACGACAGGGGTGACGACGAGCAGTACTTC. It encodes CSVHDRGDDEQYF.